The 20 T cell receptor beta chains presented below share a single source sample, sequenced in a study of T and B cells in COVID-19 patients. TRB rearrangements were amplified by multiplex PCR with BIOMED2 TRB-A/B primers. TCRdb re-called the multiplex PCR reads through MiXCR, storing one row per CDR3 protein. The sample consists of 20,000 to 30,000 distinct CDR3 sequences, 32% of them appearing once. Each TRB amplification used roughly 230-550 ng of genomic DNA from blood. The sequenced sample was blood. Receptors were obtained from a human donor who had recovered from COVID-19.

The genes are TRBV18 and TRBJ1-1; perhaps TRBD1 as D (5 bases). V was cut by 3 bases and J by 3 bases, with 17 bases left in between. CDR1 and CDR2 (germline): KGHSH, LQKENI. The CDR3 is 16 residues long. The CDR3 spells CASSPDNSGGHTEAFF. As DNA, the CDR3 is TGTGCCAGCTCACCGGACAATAGTGGAGGGCACACTGAAGCTTTCTTT.

The chain couples TRBV18 to TRBJ1-2; TRBD1 matches at 7 bases. The V and J ends lost 3 bases and 6 bases, in that order; junction bases with no gene match: 13. This CDR3 has 16 residues. In germline, CDR1 is KGHSH, CDR2 LQKENI. The CDR3: CASSPSLQGTFHGYTF. The CDR3 region has the DNA TGTGCCAGCTCACCGTCGCTACAGGGGACGTTCCATGGCTACACCTTC.

This clonotype was seen a handful of times. The V and J genes are TRBV5-4 and TRBJ1-2; D remains unclear. Germline V gene sequence: CDR1 SGHNT, CDR2 YYREEE (reference sequence). The V gene lost 5 bases and the J gene lost 5 bases, with 16 bases spanning the gap. The CDR3 loop spans 14 amino acids. CDR3 in DNA: TGTGCCAGCAGACTGGGCCCGGAGACTTATGGCTACACCTTC. This gives the protein CASRLGPETYGYTF.

The chain recombines TRBV29-1 with TRBJ2-1; possible D gene TRBD2, 5 bases. Germline values: CDR1 SQVTM, CDR2 ANQGSEA. The CDR3 extends over 11 amino acids. Trimming cost V 7 bases and J 8 bases, with 12 bases left between them. In DNA form, the CDR3 reads TGCAGCGAGAAGAGGCGGGATGAGCAGTTCTTC. This sequence encodes CSEKRRDEQFF.

This clonotype was seen many times. The CDR3 region is CASSFDRPNTEAFF. The CDR3 DNA reads as TGTGCCAGCAGCTTCGACAGGCCGAACACTGAAGCTTTCTTT. V and J are TRBV6-5 and TRBJ1-1; D possibly corresponds to TRBD1 (6 bases). The V and J ends lost 6 bases and 1 base respectively, with 12 bases between them. CDR3 length equals 14 residues. Germline-derived CDR1 and CDR2 are MNHEY and SVGAGI.

The chain links TRBV7-2 to TRBJ2-1; D ambiguous. Looked up from germline, CDR1 is SGHTA and CDR2 is FQGNSA. The CDR3 covers 15 residues. V lost 2 bases and J 0 bases, leaving 8 bases between the germline ends. CDR3 region: CASSLTRNSYNEQFF. Written as DNA, the CDR3 is TGTGCCAGCAGCTTAACACGAAACTCCTACAATGAGCAGTTCTTC.

For this clonotype: With a much larger clone just one base away, this may be a read error. The V call is TRBV29-1, the J call TRBJ1-2; D is perhaps TRBD1 (5 bases). The CDR3 has 11 residues. V was cut by 0 bases and J by 10 bases, with 9 bases left in between. Germline-derived CDR1 and CDR2 are SQVTM and ANQGSEA. As DNA, the CDR3 is TGCAGCGTTGAAGACAGGGATGTCTACACCTTC. This sequence encodes CSVEDRDVYTF.

This clonotype was observed a handful of times. The V and J genes are TRBV5-4 and TRBJ1-4; 7 bases align to TRBD1. The CDR3 runs 14 residues. The V gene's germline CDR1 is SGHNT and CDR2 YYREEE (reference sequence). Trimming at V came to 4 bases and at J to 6 bases, leaving 6 bases not matched to a gene. The DNA of the CDR3 is TGTGCCAGCAGCGACAGGGTGGTGGATGAAAAACTGTTTTTT. It codes for CASSDRVVDEKLFF.

This clonotype was counted between two and nine times. The chain uses TRBV12-3 or TRBV12-4 and TRBJ2-7; no definite D call. The CDR3 consists of 14 residues. V was cut by 7 bases and J by 2 bases, with 15 bases left in between. The CDR3 nucleotides are TGTGCCAGCACCACCGTGGGCAGGACCTACGAGCAGTACTTC. Its translation is CASTTVGRTYEQYF.

The chain uses TRBV11-1 and TRBJ2-3; TRBD2 is a possible D gene (5 bases). Trimming took 4 bases from V and 4 from J, leaving 9 bases between them. Germline CDR1 is SGHAT and CDR2 is FQDESV (reference sequence). The CDR3 runs to 13 residues. The CDR3 loop reads CASSSAGPDTQYF. In DNA, the CDR3 is TGTGCCAGCAGCTCTGCGGGCCCAGATACGCAGTATTTT.

The rearrangement joins TRBV10-1 to TRBJ2-7, with 11 positions matching TRBD1. J gave up 3 bases and V 3 bases, and 22 bases lay outside the gene matches. This CDR3 spans 21 amino acids. Germline V lookup: CDR1 WNHNN, CDR2 SYGVQD (reference sequence). CDR3 bases: TGCGCCAGCAGTGATATAAGGACAGGGGGCGAGCTTTCTCGTAGGCGCTACGAGCAGTACTTC. It is translated as CASSDIRTGGELSRRRYEQYF.

V gene TRBV7-6 combines with J gene TRBJ2-1; possibly TRBD1 for D (5 bases). The DNA end is more similar to TRBJ2-7, so the J call may be wrong. This CDR3 contains 12 residues. Germline V lookup: CDR1 SGHVS, CDR2 FNYEAQ. Here the CDR3 DNA reads TGTGCCAGTAGGGGAAATAGCTACGAGCAGTACTTC. Its translation: CASRGNSYEQYF.

At least ten counts were recorded for this clonotype. The chain couples TRBV5-5 to TRBJ2-5; 8 nucleotides match TRBD2. Germline values: CDR1 SGHKS, CDR2 YYEKEE (reference sequence). V dropped 4 bases and J dropped 1; count of bases not matched to a gene: 0. The CDR3 contains 13 residues. CDR3 protein: CASSGTSQETQYF. The CDR3 nucleotides are TGTGCCAGCAGCGGGACTAGCCAAGAGACCCAGTACTTC. Full variable domain (outside the CDR3, taken from reference TRBV5-5 and TRBJ2-5): DAGVTQSPTHLIKTRGQQVTLRCSPISGHKSVSWYQQVLGQGPQFIFQYYEKEERGRGNFPDRFSARQFPNYSSELNVNALLLGDSALYLCASSGTSQETQYFGPGTRLLVL.

This clonotype has only a few counts. The chain combines TRBV6-2 or TRBV6-3 with TRBJ1-2; no firm D call. V lost 5 bases to trimming and J lost 0 bases, with 7 bases between them. CDR3 size: 13 residues. Germline V CDR1 and CDR2: MNHEY, SVGEGT. The CDR3 nucleotides read TGTGCCAGCAGTACCGGGACTAACTATGGCTACACCTTC. Protein product: CASSTGTNYGYTF.

In regard to this clonotype: This clone may be a read error of a much larger clone one base away. This chain uses TRBV27 with TRBJ2-1; 10 bases line up with TRBD2. V lost 7 bases and J lost 7; bases outside the gene matches: 19. The germline gives CDR1 MNHEY, CDR2 SMNVEV (reference sequence). The CDR3 sequence is 18 residues long. This CDR3 reads CASNTNILAGYPRNEQFF. CDR3 in DNA: TGTGCCAGCAACACGAACATACTAGCGGGATATCCTAGGAATGAGCAGTTCTTC.

The V call is TRBV2, the J call TRBJ2-4, with 9 bases lining up with TRBD1. V was pared by 5 bases and J by 5 bases, with 7 bases of the junction left unmatched. This CDR3 has 15 residues. Per germline, CDR1 SNHLY and CDR2 FYNNEI. The DNA for the CDR3 is TGTGCCAGCAGTTTCGGGACAGGGCATCAAAACATTCAGTACTTC. It is translated as CASSFGTGHQNIQYF.

The chain combines TRBV7-2 with TRBJ2-2, with D possibly TRBD1 on 6 matching bases. The CDR3 has 15 residues. Germline V gene lookup returns CDR1 SGHTA and CDR2 FQGNSA. V was clipped by 5 bases and J by 5 bases, with 15 bases between them. The chain's CDR3 is CASSLQGLDTGELFF. The CDR3 nucleotides are TGTGCCAGCAGCCTACAGGGTTTAGATACCGGGGAGCTGTTTTTT.

The chain recombines TRBV5-6 with TRBJ2-3; D is perhaps TRBD2 (7 bases). Trimming removed 4 bases from V and 6 bases from J, with 12 bases in between. Germline V gives CDR1 SGHDT, CDR2 YYEEEE. This CDR3 is 13 amino acids long. The CDR3 nucleotides read TGTGCCAGCAGCGAACAGGGAGGGGATACGCAGTATTTT. It translates to CASSEQGGDTQYF.

This clonotype occurred a few times. J is TRBJ2-3 and V is TRBV6-5; 8 bases align to TRBD2. The V and J ends lost 6 bases and 5 bases, in that order; junction bases with no gene match: 13. The CDR3 has 16 amino acids. CDR1 is MNHEY and CDR2 is SVGAGI in the germline V gene. The CDR3 sequence is CASRIPAGERGDTQYF. The CDR3 region has the DNA TGTGCCAGCAGAATTCCAGCGGGAGAAAGGGGAGATACGCAGTATTTT.

This clonotype was counted between two and nine times. The J gene is TRBJ2-5, the V gene TRBV6-5; no clear D gene. The CDR3 length is 12 residues. V gave up 2 bases and J gave up 4 bases, with 5 bases separating them. The germline V gene has CDR1 MNHEY and CDR2 SVGAGI. The CDR3 reads CASSYGRETQYF. The CDR3 DNA sequence: TGTGCCAGCAGTTACGGTCGAGAGACCCAGTACTTC.